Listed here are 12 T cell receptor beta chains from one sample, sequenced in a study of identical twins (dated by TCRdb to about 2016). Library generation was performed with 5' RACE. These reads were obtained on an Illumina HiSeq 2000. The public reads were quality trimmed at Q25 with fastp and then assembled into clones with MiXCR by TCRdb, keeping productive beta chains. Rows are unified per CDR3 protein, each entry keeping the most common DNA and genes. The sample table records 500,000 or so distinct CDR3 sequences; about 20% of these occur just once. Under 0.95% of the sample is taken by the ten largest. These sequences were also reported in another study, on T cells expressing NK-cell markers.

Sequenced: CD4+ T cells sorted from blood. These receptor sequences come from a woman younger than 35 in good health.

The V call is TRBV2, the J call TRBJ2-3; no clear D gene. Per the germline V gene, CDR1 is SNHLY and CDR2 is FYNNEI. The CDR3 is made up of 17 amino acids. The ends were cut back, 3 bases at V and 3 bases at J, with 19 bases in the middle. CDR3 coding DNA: TGTGCCAGCAGTGACAGTCCAGCAGTGGTTAGGACAGATACGCAGTATTTT. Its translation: CASSDSPAVVRTDTQYF.

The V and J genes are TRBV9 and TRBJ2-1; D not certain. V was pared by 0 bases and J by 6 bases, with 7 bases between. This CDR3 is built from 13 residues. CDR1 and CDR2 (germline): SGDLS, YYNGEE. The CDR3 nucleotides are TGTGCCAGCAGCGTAGCGTACGCCAATGAGCAGTTCTTC. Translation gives CASSVAYANEQFF.

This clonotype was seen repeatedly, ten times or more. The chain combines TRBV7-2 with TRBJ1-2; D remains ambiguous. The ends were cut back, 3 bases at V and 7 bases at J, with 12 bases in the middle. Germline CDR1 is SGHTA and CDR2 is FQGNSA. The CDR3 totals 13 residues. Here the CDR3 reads CASSFHVLGGYTF. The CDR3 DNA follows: TGTGCCAGCAGCTTTCATGTACTGGGTGGCTACACCTTC.

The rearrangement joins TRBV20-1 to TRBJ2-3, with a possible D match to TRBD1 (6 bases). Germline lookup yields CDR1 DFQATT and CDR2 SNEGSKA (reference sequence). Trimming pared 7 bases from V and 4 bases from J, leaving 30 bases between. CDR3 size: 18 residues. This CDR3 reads CSGYSRGHTTRGADTQYF. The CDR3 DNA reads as TGCAGTGGATACTCTAGGGGACATACGACTCGAGGGGCAGATACGCAGTATTTT.

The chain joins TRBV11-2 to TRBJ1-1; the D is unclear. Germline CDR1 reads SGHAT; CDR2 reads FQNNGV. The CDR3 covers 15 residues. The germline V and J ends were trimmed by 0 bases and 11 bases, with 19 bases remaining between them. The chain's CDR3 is CASSLDNRQSREAFF. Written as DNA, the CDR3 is TGTGCCAGCAGCTTAGACAACCGGCAGTCCCGAGAGGCTTTCTTT.

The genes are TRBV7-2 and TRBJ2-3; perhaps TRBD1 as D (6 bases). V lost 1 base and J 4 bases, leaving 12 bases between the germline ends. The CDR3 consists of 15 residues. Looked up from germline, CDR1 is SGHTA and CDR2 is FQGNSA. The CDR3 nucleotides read TGTGCCAGCAGCTTAGTGGACCAGGGGTCAGATACGCAGTATTTT. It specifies CASSLVDQGSDTQYF. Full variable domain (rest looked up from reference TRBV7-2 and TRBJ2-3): GAGVSQSPSNKVTEKGKDVELRCDPISGHTALYWYRQSLGQGLEFLIYFQGNSAPDKSGLPSDRFSAERTGGSVSTLTIQRTQQEDSAVYLCASSLVDQGSDTQYFGPGTRLTVL.

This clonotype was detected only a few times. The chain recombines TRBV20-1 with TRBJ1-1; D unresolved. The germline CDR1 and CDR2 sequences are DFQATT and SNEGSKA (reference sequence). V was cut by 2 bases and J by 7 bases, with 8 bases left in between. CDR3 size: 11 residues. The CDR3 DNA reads TGCAGTGCTAGATACGGTGATGAAGCTTTCTTT. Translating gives CSARYGDEAFF.

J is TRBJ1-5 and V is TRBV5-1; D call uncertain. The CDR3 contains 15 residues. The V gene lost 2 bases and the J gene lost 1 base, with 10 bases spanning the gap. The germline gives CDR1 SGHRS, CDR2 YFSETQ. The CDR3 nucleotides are TGCGCCAGCAGCTTCTTAGGGATGAGCAATCAGCCCCAGCATTTT. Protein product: CASSFLGMSNQPQHF. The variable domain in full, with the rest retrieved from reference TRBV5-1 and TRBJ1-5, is KAGVTQTPRYLIKTRGQQVTLSCSPISGHRSVSWYQQTPGQGLQFLFEYFSETQRNKGNFPGRFSGRQFSNSRSEMNVSTLELGDSALYLCASSFLGMSNQPQHFGDGTRLSIL.

The CDR3 nucleotides are TGTGCCAGCAGCTTAGATCAGGCCCTCCCGCGGTTCTTC. Translated: CASSLDQALPRFF. This chain connects TRBV7-8 to TRBJ2-1, with D unclear. Trimming pared 1 base from V and 15 bases from J, leaving 16 bases between. The CDR3 spans 13 residues. In germline, CDR1 is SGHVS, CDR2 FQNEAQ.

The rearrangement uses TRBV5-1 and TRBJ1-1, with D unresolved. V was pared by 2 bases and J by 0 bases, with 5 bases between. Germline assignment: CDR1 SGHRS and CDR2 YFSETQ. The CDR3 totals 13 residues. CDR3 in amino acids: CASSFHMNTEAFF. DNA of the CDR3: TGCGCCAGCAGCTTCCACATGAACACTGAAGCTTTCTTT.

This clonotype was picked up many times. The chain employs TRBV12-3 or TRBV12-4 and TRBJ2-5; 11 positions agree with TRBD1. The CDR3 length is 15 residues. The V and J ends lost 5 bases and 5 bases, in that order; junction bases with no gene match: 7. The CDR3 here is CASSLGQGALETQYF. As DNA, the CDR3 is TGTGCCAGCAGTCTAGGACAGGGGGCCCTGGAGACCCAGTACTTC.

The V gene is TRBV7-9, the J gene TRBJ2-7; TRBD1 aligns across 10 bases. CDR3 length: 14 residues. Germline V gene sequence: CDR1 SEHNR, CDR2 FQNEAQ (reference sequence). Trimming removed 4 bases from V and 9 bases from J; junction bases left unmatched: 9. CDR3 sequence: CASSSGTGALGQYF. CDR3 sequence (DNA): TGTGCCAGCAGCTCCGGGACAGGGGCATTGGGGCAGTACTTC.